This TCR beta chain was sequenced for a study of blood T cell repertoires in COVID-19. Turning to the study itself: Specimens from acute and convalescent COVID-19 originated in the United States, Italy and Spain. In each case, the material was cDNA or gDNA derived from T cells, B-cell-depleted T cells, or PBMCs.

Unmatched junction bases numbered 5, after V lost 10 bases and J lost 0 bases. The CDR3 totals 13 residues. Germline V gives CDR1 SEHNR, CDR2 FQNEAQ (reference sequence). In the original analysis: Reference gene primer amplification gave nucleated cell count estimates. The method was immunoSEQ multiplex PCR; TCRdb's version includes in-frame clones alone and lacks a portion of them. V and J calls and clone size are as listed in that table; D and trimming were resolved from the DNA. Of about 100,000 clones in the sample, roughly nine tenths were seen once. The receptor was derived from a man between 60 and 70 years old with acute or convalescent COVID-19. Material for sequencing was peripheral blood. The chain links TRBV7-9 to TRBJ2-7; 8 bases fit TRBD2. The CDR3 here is CATSGGASYEQYF. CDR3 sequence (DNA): TGTGCCACCTCGGGGGGGGCCTCCTACGAGCAGTACTTC.